This TCR beta chain stems from a study of cytomegalovirus exposure and HLA in healthy donors. Findings and limits, study-wide: Researchers reported in a later analysis that a missense DCLRE1C variant was tied to TCR beta V- and J-gene trimming. The authors confirmed in vitro that a few CMV-associated chains were specific for CMV antigens. Productive rates of about 87% or about 30% were seen for most TCR beta V segments in an earlier analysis.

Primers: 60 Vbeta forward and 13 Jbeta reverse. The data were produced by immunoSEQ multiplex PCR, yet TCRdb's version contains in-frame clones alone and is incomplete. The sample has some 150,000 clones, over 60% seen once. Of note for this clone: Its antigen is as yet unknown.

The material sequenced was PBMCs. This sequence originates from a woman younger than 45 in good health and CMV-seropositive.

The CDR3 protein is CAGSRQPSYEQYF. For the CDR3, the DNA is TGTGCCGGCTCCAGGCAGCCCTCCTACGAGCAGTACTTC. This rearrangement joins TRBV11-2 to TRBJ2-7; D is uncertain. The CDR3 contains 13 residues. V lost 11 bases and J lost 0, with 14 bases in between. The V gene's germline CDR1 is SGHAT and CDR2 FQNNGV.